This T cell receptor (beta chain) was found in a study of beta chain features in type 1 diabetes. Study-wide findings and caveats: Resolution of whether HLA type affects TCRB rearrangement was not achieved here. All four CD4+ subsets from Type 1 diabetes patients carried moderately but significantly shorter TCRB CDR3s.

As for this clone: Antigen specificity is unknown.

All of the isolated RNA was reverse transcribed, so expressed TCRB transcripts were sequenced. Sequencing was performed with immunoSEQ multiplex PCR; in TCRdb, only in-frame clones are kept and a portion is missing. This repertoire shows about 700,000 clones, 13% found once; its top ten account for 0.022%. Central memory, naive, regulatory and stem cell-like memory CD4+ cells were sorted by CD45RO/CCR7/CD25/CD127/CD95/CD27. V shed 4 bases, J shed 6 bases, and the junction held 4 bases outside the gene matches. The germline V gene has CDR1 SGHRS and CDR2 YFSETQ. The CDR3 totals 13 residues. Specimen: naive CD4+ T cells from blood. The gene calls are TRBV5-1 and TRBJ2-3, with 8 bases fitting TRBD1. The clonotype originates from a man between 18 and 29 years old with type 1 diabetes. CDR3 nucleotides: TGCGCCAGCAGCGGGACAGGCCCGGATACGCAGTATTTT. This codes for CASSGTGPDTQYF.